This passage covers 20 T cell receptor beta chains from one sample sequenced in a study of T cell repertoires in cytomegalovirus infection. TCRdb reanalysed the reads using MiXCR and keeps one entry per CDR3 protein. This sample has 570,000 or so distinct CDR3 sequences, with roughly 43% found just once. Their antigens are not known. The sample in question was cultured PBMCs, obtained from culture after CMV antigen stimulation. Receptor source: a human donor in good health (CMV status not recorded). Some clones in this sample may be carry-over from other donors' samples.

This clonotype is a singleton in its sample. The chain is built from TRBV7-3 and TRBJ2-7; maybe TRBD2 (5 bases). Germline assignment: CDR1 SGHTA and CDR2 FQGTGA. V lost 5 bases and J 2 bases, leaving 13 bases between the germline ends. CDR3 size: 14 residues. CDR3 sequence: CASSPRSGTYEQYF. The CDR3 nucleotides read TGTGCCAGCAGCCCCAGATCGGGAACCTACGAGCAGTACTTC. Filled out from reference TRBV7-3 and TRBJ2-7, the complete variable domain reads GAGVSQTPSNKVTEKGKYVELRCDPISGHTALYWYRQSLGQGPEFLIYFQGTGAADDSGLPNDRFFAVRPEGSVSTLKIQRTERGDSAVYLCASSPRSGTYEQYFGPGTRLTVT.

This chain joins TRBV11-2 and TRBJ2-7, with D unresolved. The V end lost 5 bases, the J end lost 4 bases, and 21 bases lay between the germline ends. The CDR3 extends over 16 amino acids. Germline CDR1 is SGHAT and CDR2 is FQNNGV. CDR3 sequence: CASSQTRPSFKYEQYF. CDR3 sequence (DNA): TGTGCCAGCAGCCAGACCCGGCCCTCGTTCAAGTACGAGCAGTACTTC.

The J gene is TRBJ2-7, the V gene TRBV28, with D uncertain. The V end lost 5 bases, the J end lost 6 bases, and 11 bases lay between the germline ends. Looked up from germline, CDR1 is MDHEN and CDR2 is SYDVKM. There are 12 residues in the CDR3. CDR3 loop: CASSPLVREQYF. The CDR3 DNA sequence: TGTGCCAGCAGTCCCCTCGTGCGCGAGCAGTACTTC.

The gene calls are TRBV18 and TRBJ2-7, with D perhaps matching TRBD1 (6 bases). Between the trimmed V and J ends, which lost 3 bases and 3 bases, there was a span of 9 bases. CDR1 and CDR2 from the germline V gene are KGHSH and LQKENI. CDR3 length equals 13 residues. CDR3 sequence (DNA): TGTGCCAGCTCACCGGGGGCTTTCTACGAGCAGTACTTC. Protein product: CASSPGAFYEQYF.

The chain links TRBV7-2 to TRBJ1-2; D gene uncertain. This CDR3 spans 13 amino acids. Trimming took 1 base from V and 6 from J, leaving 9 bases between them. Germline values: CDR1 SGHTA, CDR2 FQGNSA. CDR3 bases: TGTGCCAGCAGCTTAGATTTCGGGGATGGCTACACCTTC. Translating it yields CASSLDFGDGYTF.

V is TRBV5-1 and J is TRBJ2-1; 9 nucleotides align to TRBD2. Germline V lookup: CDR1 SGHRS, CDR2 YFSETQ. V dropped 3 bases and J dropped 4; count of bases not matched to a gene: 8. CDR3 length equals 16 residues. The CDR3 DNA follows: TGCGCCAGCAGCTCAGCCTCAGCGGGGGGTTACAATGAGCAGTTCTTC. The encoded protein is CASSSASAGGYNEQFF.

This clonotype was picked up one time. A junction boundary mismatches the germline segment, possibly from a read error. The rearrangement links TRBV12-3 or TRBV12-4 to TRBJ1-3, with D possibly being TRBD1 (5 bases). CDR3 length: 14 residues. CDR3 residues: CASSLGRAGKTIYF. In nucleotides, the CDR3 is TGTGCCAGCAGTTTAGGCAGGGCTGGAAAAACCATATATTTT.

This clonotype was counted only a few times. The gene calls are TRBV2 and TRBJ2-4; TRBD2 matches at 7 bases. The V gene's germline CDR1 is SNHLY and CDR2 FYNNEI. This CDR3 is 16 amino acids long. Trimming removed 6 bases from V and 5 bases from J; junction bases left unmatched: 13. CDR3 in amino acids: CASRRGRVGNQNIQYF. DNA of the CDR3: TGTGCCAGCAGGCGCGGGAGAGTCGGAAACCAAAACATTCAGTACTTC.

This chain joins TRBV7-8 and TRBJ2-2; D gene uncertain. Trimming took off 5 bases at V and 3 bases at J, with 10 bases between the two ends. Germline V gene lookup returns CDR1 SGHVS and CDR2 FQNEAQ. The CDR3 has 14 residues. The CDR3 region is CASSLTLDTGELFF. In DNA form, the CDR3 reads TGTGCCAGCAGCCTCACCCTTGACACCGGGGAGCTGTTTTTT. Full variable domain (missing parts from reference TRBV7-8 and TRBJ2-2): GAGVSQSPRYKVAKRGQDVALRCDPISGHVSLFWYQQALGQGPEFLTYFQNEAQLDKSGLPSDRFFAERPEGSVSTLKIQRTQQEDSAVYLCASSLTLDTGELFFGEGSRLTVL.

The V call is TRBV28, the J call TRBJ2-5; 11 bases are a match to TRBD2. Per germline, CDR1 MDHEN and CDR2 SYDVKM. After removal of 6 bases from V and 1 base from J, the junction contained 7 bases not matched to a gene. This CDR3 contains 16 residues. The CDR3, as DNA: TGTGCCAGCAGCGCAATGACTAGCGGGGCCCAAGAGACCCAGTACTTC. Protein product: CASSAMTSGAQETQYF. The entire variable domain, with the rest obtained from reference TRBV28 and TRBJ2-5, is as follows: DVKVTQSSRYLVKRTGEKVFLECVQDMDHENMFWYRQDPGLGLRLIYFSYDVKMKEKGDIPEGYSVSREKKERFSLILESASTNQTSMYLCASSAMTSGAQETQYFGPGTRLLVL.

This clonotype was recorded a few times. The rearrangement links TRBV20-1 to TRBJ1-1, with 7 bases matching TRBD1. CDR3 size: 13 residues. Germline V gene sequence: CDR1 DFQATT, CDR2 SNEGSKA (reference sequence). The V and J ends lost 3 bases and 2 bases, in that order; junction bases with no gene match: 3. The CDR3 is CSASRDSNTEAFF. CDR3 sequence (DNA): TGCAGTGCTAGCCGGGACAGCAACACTGAAGCTTTCTTT.

This sequence joins TRBV12-3 or TRBV12-4 and TRBJ2-7; 8 positions agree with TRBD2. Trimming cost V 7 bases and J 4 bases; bases outside gene matches: 6. The CDR3 loop spans 13 amino acids. This CDR3 reads CASIVSGGYEQYF. The CDR3 DNA reads TGTGCCAGCATTGTAAGCGGGGGTTACGAGCAGTACTTC.

The V call is TRBV7-9, the J call TRBJ1-5; no firm D call. The V end was cut by 1 base, the J end by 2 bases, with 12 bases between. CDR3 length: 16 residues. Germline CDR1 SEHNR, CDR2 FQNEAQ (reference sequence). CDR3 region: CASSLDGLSGNQPQHF. For the CDR3, the DNA is TGTGCCAGCAGCTTAGATGGGTTGTCAGGCAATCAGCCCCAGCATTTT.

This rearrangement joins TRBV20-1 to TRBJ1-1, with D unclear. Trimming pared 0 bases from V and 3 bases from J, leaving 11 bases between. CDR3 length equals 14 residues. Germline V lookup: CDR1 DFQATT, CDR2 SNEGSKA (reference sequence). The CDR3 coding sequence is TGCAGTGCTAGAGATCGCGTAGGGTACACTGAAGCTTTCTTT. This codes for CSARDRVGYTEAFF.

V usage is TRBV6-1 and J usage is TRBJ2-6; no firm D call. V was clipped by 5 bases and J by 0 bases, with 5 bases between them. The CDR3 has 14 residues. Germline V lookup: CDR1 MNHNS, CDR2 SASEGT. The CDR3 protein is CASSTFSGANVLTF. CDR3 bases: TGTGCCAGCAGTACGTTCTCTGGGGCCAACGTCCTGACTTTC.

V and J are TRBV28 and TRBJ1-5; D is ambiguous. CDR1 and CDR2 (germline): MDHEN, SYDVKM. CDR3 length equals 14 residues. Trimming took 3 bases from V and 4 from J, leaving 10 bases between them. Written as DNA, the CDR3 is TGTGCCAGCAGTTTGGGGATCGGGAATCAGCCCCAGCATTTT. Amino acids: CASSLGIGNQPQHF. The complete variable domain, with remaining parts taken from reference TRBV28 and TRBJ1-5, reads DVKVTQSSRYLVKRTGEKVFLECVQDMDHENMFWYRQDPGLGLRLIYFSYDVKMKEKGDIPEGYSVSREKKERFSLILESASTNQTSMYLCASSLGIGNQPQHFGDGTRLSIL.

The chain combines TRBV18 with TRBJ1-4; 7 bases map to TRBD1. Germline CDR1 reads KGHSH; CDR2 reads LQKENI. CDR3 length equals 13 residues. J lost 6 bases, V lost 3 bases, and 1 base had no gene match. The CDR3, as DNA: TGTGCCAGCTCACCCAGGGGGGATGAAAAACTGTTTTTT. It yields the protein CASSPRGDEKLFF.

The genes are TRBV7-8 and TRBJ1-1; D gene unclear. The CDR3 has 14 residues. Trimming removed 1 base from V and 4 bases from J, with 10 bases in between. Germline V gene sequence: CDR1 SGHVS, CDR2 FQNEAQ. The CDR3 nucleotides are TGTGCCAGCAGCTTAGGTTATCTGGGCACTGAAGCTTTCTTT. It is translated as CASSLGYLGTEAFF.

This clonotype was counted at least ten times. The genes are TRBV7-8 and TRBJ1-5, with a tentative D call TRBD1 (6 bases). CDR1 and CDR2 from the germline V gene are SGHVS and FQNEAQ. V dropped 0 bases and J dropped 5 bases, with 8 bases sitting between them. The CDR3 is 14 amino acids. CDR3 sequence reads: CASSLAGGHQPQHF. The CDR3 coding sequence is TGTGCCAGCAGCTTAGCTGGGGGCCATCAGCCCCAGCATTTT.

The rearrangement joins TRBV9 to TRBJ2-3, with TRBD2 identical over 7 bases. The V and J ends lost 4 bases and 4 bases, in that order; junction bases with no gene match: 9. In germline, CDR1 is SGDLS, CDR2 YYNGEE. The CDR3 contains 15 residues. The CDR3 region is CASSPWRGGADTQYF. The DNA of the CDR3 is TGTGCCAGCAGCCCCTGGAGGGGAGGGGCAGATACGCAGTATTTT.